Reported below is one TCR beta chain. The antigen it binds to is not known. The input lacks base qualities; no much larger clone sits a single base away. The data were obtained in a study of blood T cell repertoires in COVID-19 (dated by TCRdb to the early 2020s). In the study overall: Samples covering the acute and convalescent phases of COVID-19 were provided by collaborators in the United States, Italy and Spain. The prospective study material was composed of cDNA or gDNA derived from T cells, B-cell-depleted T cells, or PBMCs. Subjects who had been exposed to COVID-19, were actively infected with it, or had recovered from it provided the deeply sampled blood TCRbeta repertoires that made up the dataset. The repertoires were released in a freely available public database meant as a resource for research on the immune response to SARS-CoV-2. Samples were obtained from the ongoing ImmuneRACE study (first 160 participants) and from some 1,300 subjects provided by 6 global collaborators. A de-identified subject ID, COVID-19 status, age in years and sex were almost always included in the sample metadata. Where available, HLA class I and class II types were taken from metadata supplied by the sample provider and were not determined by assay-based typing.

Whole blood was collected in K2EDTA tubes by collaborating institutions according to the institutions' own protocols. For TCRbeta analysis, collaborators shipped samples in one of three forms: frozen whole blood, isolated PBMCs, or DNA extracted from either of those sample types. TCRbeta CDR3 regions were amplified from genomic DNA using the immunoSEQ Assay, a bias-controlled multiplex PCR. Concerning the study's data processing: The number of nucleated cells in each sample was estimated from the amplification of reference gene primers within the assay. To quantify the absolute abundance of each unique TCRbeta CDR3 rearrangement, sequence reads were collapsed and filtered. For each sample, productive Simpson clonality was calculated by taking the square root of Simpson's diversity index across productive rearrangements. The immuneACCESS repertoire file appears here via TCRdb, limited to in-frame rearrangements. These files lack a portion of the clones; in checked studies, under half of the deficit traces to unresolved V genes, and the cause of the others is not known. V, J and clone size reflect that table, while D and trimming were determined from the DNA. This sample holds tens of thousands of clones; less than 85% were observed only once. The top ten clonotypes cover about 15% of the sample.

Study-wide findings and limitations: How much clinical and demographic metadata was included differed by source and by participant, and the metadata was provided uncurated.

The CDR3 starts with the cysteine, ends with the phenylalanine, and has 15 residues. Only the CDR3 region is kept as DNA, spanning 45 bases read in frame from base 1. CDR1 and CDR2, looked up from the germline V gene (reference sequence), are LGHDT and YNNKEL. A distance of 14 bases separates the germline ends of V and J, which lose 3 bases and 3 bases respectively. The sequencing sample was made of peripheral blood. The TCR originated in a man aged 65-85 years with active or convalescent COVID-19. The chain is assembled from TRBV3-1 (or the pseudogene TRBV3-2) and TRBJ1-2; tentative D gene TRBD1, with 5 bases matching. The nucleotide sequence reads as follows: TGTGCCAGCAGCCACGACGAAGGGGTGGACTATGGCTACACCTTC. Its protein reads: CASSHDEGVDYGYTF.